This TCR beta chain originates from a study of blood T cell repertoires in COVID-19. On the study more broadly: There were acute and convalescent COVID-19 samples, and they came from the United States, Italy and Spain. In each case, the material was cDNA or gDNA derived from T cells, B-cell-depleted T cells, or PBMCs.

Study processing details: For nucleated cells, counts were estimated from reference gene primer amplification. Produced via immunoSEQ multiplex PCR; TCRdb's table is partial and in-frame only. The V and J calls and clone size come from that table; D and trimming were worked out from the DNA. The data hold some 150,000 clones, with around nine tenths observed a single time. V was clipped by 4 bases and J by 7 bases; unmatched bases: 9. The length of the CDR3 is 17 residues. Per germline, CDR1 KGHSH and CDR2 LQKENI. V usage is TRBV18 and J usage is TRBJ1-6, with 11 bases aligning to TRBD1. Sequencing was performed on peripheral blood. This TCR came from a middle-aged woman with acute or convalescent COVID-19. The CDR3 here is CASSRVKRDRGNSPLHF. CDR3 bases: TGTGCCAGCTCACGGGTTAAGCGGGACAGGGGGAATTCACCCCTCCACTTT.